The clone carrying this TCR beta chain was counted ten times or more. From genomic DNA, two-round multiplex PCR was used to amplify TCR beta CDR3. Primers were specific to each TRBV and TRBJ gene in first-round PCR. TCRdb re-analysed the multiplex PCR reads in MiXCR, keeping a single row per CDR3 protein. The sample lists about 34,000 distinct CDR3 sequences, around a third occurring once. The data were taken from a study of prognosis after radiotherapy for stage I lung cancer. CDR3 length: 13 residues. The V end was cut by 6 bases, the J end by 1 base, with 9 bases between. In germline, CDR1 is MNHEY, CDR2 SMNVEV (reference sequence).

This rearrangement joins TRBV27 to TRBJ1-1, with D hard to call. This TCR came from a donor older than 45 with non-small cell lung cancer. The material was PBMCs, obtained before or after stereotactic body radiation therapy (not recorded which). The chain's CDR3 is CASRDVGNTEAFF. DNA of the CDR3: TGTGCCAGCAGAGACGTGGGGAACACTGAAGCTTTCTTT.